This T cell receptor (beta chain) was identified in a study of T cell responses to AZD1222 COVID-19 vaccine. Clones were read by immunoSEQ multiplex PCR, and TCRdb kept only the in-frame ones, dropping some. The sample has about 86,000 clones, 80% to 90% seen once. Germline V gene data show CDR1 as SGHRS and CDR2 as YFSETQ. The V gene lost 1 base and the J gene lost 4 bases, with 14 bases spanning the gap. This CDR3 spans 15 amino acids. J is TRBJ1-2 and V is TRBV5-1, with D unclear. The TCR sequence derives from an adult in good health. The sequencing used peripheral blood, collected on day 0 of MenACWY control vaccination. In nucleotides, the CDR3 is TGCGCCAGCAGCTTGAGCGGGGAAAGTGCCTATGGCTACACCTTC. Translating it yields CASSLSGESAYGYTF.